This entry lists 18 T cell receptor beta chains sequenced from one sample in a study of blood T cell repertoires in COVID-19. The protocol was immunoSEQ multiplex PCR, while the TCRdb copy is restricted to in-frame clones and leaves out a portion. The sample holds about 92,000 clones, less than 85% seen once. The material sequenced was peripheral blood. These receptors all come from a woman aged 70-85 years with acute or convalescent COVID-19.

This chain uses TRBV28 with TRBJ2-1; a weak D match, TRBD2 (6 bases). Trimming pared 6 bases from V and 2 bases from J, leaving 14 bases between. CDR1 is MDHEN, CDR2 SYDVKM, per germline. CDR3 length: 15 residues. CDR3 coding DNA: TGTGCCAGCAGCGTGTGGGGGGACCCCTACAATGAGCAGTTCTTC. It translates to CASSVWGDPYNEQFF.

The chain carries TRBV4-1 and TRBJ1-2; D gene uncertain. This CDR3 is 15 amino acids long. V lost 2 bases to trimming and J lost 6 bases, with 16 bases between them. Germline V gene lookup returns CDR1 MGHRA and CDR2 YSYEKL. The CDR3 DNA reads as TGCGCCAGCAGCCAAACCTTATCGGGGTCCAATGGCTACACCTTC. It encodes CASSQTLSGSNGYTF.

The chain links TRBV7-6 to TRBJ2-3, with TRBD2 identical over 11 bases. Germline CDR1 SGHVS, CDR2 FNYEAQ. J was trimmed by 2 bases and V by 2 bases; bases with no gene match: 15. The CDR3 extends over 20 amino acids. The CDR3 DNA follows: TGTGCCAGCAGCTTATACGGACTAGCGGGCTTAAATTACAACACAGATACGCAGTATTTT. It encodes CASSLYGLAGLNYNTDTQYF.

This clone is judged medium-sized (0.01 to 0.1%). J is TRBJ2-5 and V is TRBV19, with 7 nucleotides matching TRBD2. Germline-derived CDR1 and CDR2 are LNHDA and SQIVND (reference sequence). J gave up 3 bases and V 5 bases, and 9 bases lay outside the gene matches. The CDR3 sequence is 15 residues long. CDR3 amino acids: CASSSSGIPEETQYF. CDR3 bases: TGTGCCAGTAGTTCTAGCGGAATCCCTGAAGAGACCCAGTACTTC.

The gene calls are TRBV5-1 and TRBJ1-6, with D maybe TRBD1 (5 bases). This CDR3 comprises 14 residues. V dropped 5 bases and J dropped 4 bases, with 10 bases sitting between them. Germline CDR1 reads SGHRS; CDR2 reads YFSETQ. CDR3 protein: CASSRQQYNSPLHF. The CDR3 coding sequence is TGCGCCAGCAGTCGACAGCAATATAATTCACCCCTCCACTTT.

The rearrangement uses TRBV18 and TRBJ1-1; 8 nucleotides align to TRBD1. The CDR3 totals 15 residues. V shed 3 bases, J shed 1 base, and the junction held 4 bases outside the gene matches. The germline gives CDR1 KGHSH, CDR2 LQKENI. This CDR3 reads CASSPTGEGNTEAFF. As DNA, the CDR3 is TGTGCCAGCTCACCGACAGGGGAAGGGAACACTGAAGCTTTCTTT.

V usage is TRBV9 and J usage is TRBJ2-3, with D tentatively TRBD2 (6 bases). Germline assignment: CDR1 SGDLS and CDR2 YYNGEE. There are 17 residues in the CDR3. Between the trimmed V and J ends, which lost 0 bases and 2 bases, there was a span of 16 bases. CDR3 amino acids: CASSVALAGLPTDTQYF. The CDR3 coding sequence is TGTGCCAGCAGCGTAGCTCTGGCGGGACTCCCCACAGATACGCAGTATTTT.

J is TRBJ1-6 and V is TRBV21-1; no DNA check was done on the table's D call, TRBD1. TRBV21-1 is shown as a pseudogene. The CDR3 spans 15 residues. CDR3 protein: CASDQASSYNSPLHF. The CDR3 nucleotides read TGTGCCAGCGACCAGGCGAGCTCCTATAATTCACCCCTCCACTTT.

The chain uses TRBV6-5 and TRBJ1-4, with D unclear. The V gene lost 6 bases and the J gene lost 3 bases, with 11 bases spanning the gap. This CDR3 has 14 residues. CDR1 and CDR2 from the germline V gene are MNHEY and SVGAGI. CDR3 amino acids: CASRQDWANEKLFF. DNA of the CDR3: TGTGCCAGCAGGCAAGACTGGGCTAATGAAAAACTGTTTTTT.

The chain combines TRBV4-3 with TRBJ1-3; TRBD1 might be the D (5 bases). This CDR3 region has 16 residues. Germline V gene sequence: CDR1 LGHNA, CDR2 YSLEER. V gave up 0 bases and J gave up 3 bases, with 12 bases separating them. This CDR3 is CASSQELTVFGNTIYF. The CDR3 DNA follows: TGCGCCAGCAGCCAAGAACTGACAGTATTTGGAAACACCATATATTTT.

The chain combines TRBV4-1 with TRBJ1-3; tentative D call: TRBD1 (5 bases). Trimming removed 4 bases at V and 0 bases at J, with 10 bases between. The CDR3 spans 15 residues. CDR1 MGHRA and CDR2 YSYEKL come from the germline V gene. CDR3 DNA sequence: TGCGCCAGCAGCCCCCTGGGGCTCTCTGGAAACACCATATATTTT. This encodes CASSPLGLSGNTIYF.

The V and J genes are TRBV10-2 and TRBJ2-7, with D hard to call. There are 15 residues in the CDR3. CDR1 and CDR2 (germline): WSHSY, SAAADI. The germline V and J ends were trimmed by 7 bases and 2 bases, with 18 bases remaining between them. The CDR3 spells CASTDHGVGTYEQYF. CDR3 DNA sequence: TGCGCCAGCACCGATCATGGTGTCGGTACCTACGAGCAGTACTTC.

V usage is TRBV24-1 and J usage is TRBJ2-3; the match to TRBD2 covers 8 bases. This CDR3 contains 16 residues. Germline lookup yields CDR1 KGHDR and CDR2 SFDVKD. Trimming removed 0 bases from V and 1 base from J; junction bases left unmatched: 2. CDR3 nucleotides: TGTGCCACCAGTGATTTGCGGCGGGAGGGCACAGATACGCAGTATTTT. Translated: CATSDLRREGTDTQYF.

As to this clone: The sample contains more than one DNA sequence encoding this CDR3. The chain recombines TRBV12-3 or TRBV12-4 with TRBJ1-2, with D maybe TRBD1 (6 bases). Trimming took off 2 bases at V and 2 bases at J, with 6 bases between the two ends. This CDR3 region has 13 residues. The CDR3 coding sequence is TGTGCCAGCAGTTTACAGGGGAACTATGGCTACACCTTC. Translated, it gives CASSLQGNYGYTF.

The chain joins TRBV2 to TRBJ1-6, with D maybe TRBD1 (6 bases). Germline CDR1 SNHLY, CDR2 FYNNEI. Trimming cost V 7 bases and J 9 bases, with 13 bases left between them. CDR3 size: 13 residues. The CDR3 DNA follows: TGTGCCAGCACCGCAGGGACAATTTCACCCCTCCACTTT. This codes for CASTAGTISPLHF.

The rearrangement uses TRBV28 and TRBJ2-1; 12 bases are shared with TRBD2. Germline lookup yields CDR1 MDHEN and CDR2 SYDVKM. The CDR3 loop spans 16 amino acids. The ends lost 4 bases at V and 6 bases at J; junction bases unmatched: 7. DNA for the CDR3: TGTGCCAGCAGTTCCCCGGCTAGCGGGAGGGTCAATGAGCAGTTCTTC. This translates into CASSSPASGRVNEQFF.

The chain recombines TRBV30 with TRBJ2-6; the match to TRBD1 covers 12 bases. This CDR3 has 18 amino acids. The germline V gene encodes CDR1 GTSNPN and CDR2 SVGIG (reference sequence). V lost 1 base, J lost 0 bases, and 4 bases stayed unmatched. CDR3 nucleotide sequence: TGTGCCTGGAGTGCGGGACAGGGGGCACTCTCTGGGGCCAACGTCCTGACTTTC. Its translation: CAWSAGQGALSGANVLTF.

V gene TRBV4-2 combines with J gene TRBJ2-2; 9 bases fit TRBD2. V trimming: 2 bases; J trimming: 5 bases; junction bases outside the gene matches: 3. Per germline, CDR1 LGHNA and CDR2 YNFKEQ. The CDR3 has 15 amino acids. The CDR3 DNA sequence: TGTGCCAGCAGCCAAAAGCGGGGGGTGACCGGGGAGCTGTTTTTT. It yields the protein CASSQKRGVTGELFF.